This T cell receptor (beta chain) was profiled in a study of identical twins (dated by TCRdb to about 2016). Background on the whole study: The study deep-sequenced TCR alpha and beta repertoires from monozygotic twins, unrelated adults of various ages and cord blood to test whether fetal clonotypes persist. To rule out contamination, the twin experiments were replicated at different times with different library preparation protocols.

Library prep was done by 5' RACE. TCRdb lists the instrument as Illumina HiSeq 2000. Template switching added a universal primer binding site, and the final cDNA carried a unique molecular identifier that allowed TCR cDNA molecules to be counted accurately. Specific primers in the conserved constant-segment region were used to synthesize first-strand cDNA for the TCR alpha and beta chains. To control for contamination, every cDNA library was double barcoded, receiving both a SMART-Mk sample barcode and Illumina barcodes. TruSeq adapter sequences along with Illumina sample barcodes were introduced in two successive PCR steps. TCR alpha and beta cDNA libraries were sequenced on the Illumina HiSeq platform with custom primers. On the study's bioinformatics: MiGEC was used to process raw reads and extract unique molecular identifiers, and MiXCR was used to find CDR3 positions. Recombination models were inferred per individual with the repgenHMM and IGoR tools using an EM algorithm. Shared clonotypes were analyzed with the tcR package in R, and sharing was normalized by the product of cloneset sizes. To study raw recombination without the effects of thymic and clonal selection, out-of-frame nonproductive sequences were analyzed. TCRdb redid the processing of the public reads, applying fastp at Q25 and MiXCR, and retained in-frame beta chains. Duplicate CDR3 protein sequences are folded into a single record with the most common DNA and genes. These V and J calls rely on TCRdb rather than the paper's analysis. For this sample there are 450,000 to 650,000 distinct CDR3 sequences; roughly 9.9% appear just once. The ten largest clones represent roughly 3% of the sample.

Every donor in the study was a healthy Caucasian. The twin cohort comprised three pairs of female monozygotic twins, all aged roughly 18 to 29 years. RNA for TCR libraries was isolated from peripheral blood mononuclear cells. On this clonotype itself: Its antigen remains unidentified. No much larger clone is present one base from it, and per-base qualities are unavailable.

Summary of the overall study and its limitations: Excess twin sharing in beta out-of-frame sequences was weaker because fewer shared sequences lowered the signal-to-noise ratio. Zero-insertion analyses could be partly confounded by invariant T cells such as MAIT and iNKT, though diverse VJ usage argued against such confounding for most clonotypes. Compared with coincidental sharing between unrelated individuals, an excess of low generation-probability sequences was observed among out-of-frame TCR alpha sequences shared between twins. Conclusions relied on cross-sectional statistical analysis, since the same donors could not be followed over many years. Fewer insertions were carried by abundant cord blood beta clonotypes, a similar but weaker trend appeared in young adult naive repertoires, and no such trend appeared in memory repertoires. Out-of-frame TCR alpha sharing in monozygotic twins was systematically underestimated by recombination models, whereas sharing between unrelated individuals was in agreement with the recombination models.

The V end gives up 8 bases and the J end 2 bases, leaving 11 bases in the junction not matched to a gene. The CDR3 covers 18 residues, taking in both the cysteine and the phenylalanine. The read is trimmed to its CDR3 DNA, 54 bases read in frame from base 1. CDR1 and CDR2, looked up from the germline V gene (reference sequence), are LGHDT and YNNKEL. These same data were also listed under a study on yellow fever vaccine responses in identical twins. From that second study: According to the authors, in identical twins the way T cells responded to vaccination appeared partly convergent and partly personalized. The study precisely tracked vaccine-responding T cell clones in identical twins.

This clonotype was sampled from a woman under 30 in good health. The chain couples TRBV3-1 to TRBJ2-3; 15 bases in between match TRBD2. The sequenced material came from PBMCs. For the CDR3, the sequence is CASAGLRTSGGATDTQYF. The DNA is as follows: TGTGCCAGCGCGGGCCTAAGGACTAGCGGGGGGGCCACAGATACGCAGTATTTT.